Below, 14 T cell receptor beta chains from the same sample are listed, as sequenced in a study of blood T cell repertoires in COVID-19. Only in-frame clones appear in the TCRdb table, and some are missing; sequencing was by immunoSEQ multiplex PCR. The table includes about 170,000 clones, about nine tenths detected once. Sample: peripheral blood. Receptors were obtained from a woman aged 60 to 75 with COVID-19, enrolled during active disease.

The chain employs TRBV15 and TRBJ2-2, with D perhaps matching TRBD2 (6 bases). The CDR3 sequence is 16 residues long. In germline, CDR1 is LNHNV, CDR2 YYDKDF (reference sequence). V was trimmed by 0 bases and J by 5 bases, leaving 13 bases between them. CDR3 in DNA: TGTGCCACCAGCAGAGATAGAGGCGGGGTAACCGGGGAGCTGTTTTTT. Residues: CATSRDRGGVTGELFF. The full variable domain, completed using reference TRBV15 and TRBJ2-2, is DAMVIQNPRYQVTQFGKPVTLSCSQTLNHNVMYWYQQKSSQAPKLLFHYYDKDFNNEADTPDNFQSRRPNTSFCFLDIRSPGLGDTAMYLCATSRDRGGVTGELFFGEGSRLTVL.

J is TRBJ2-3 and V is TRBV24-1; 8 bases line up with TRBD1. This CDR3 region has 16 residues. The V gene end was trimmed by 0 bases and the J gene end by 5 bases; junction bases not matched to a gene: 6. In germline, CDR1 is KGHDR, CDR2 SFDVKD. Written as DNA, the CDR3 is TGTGCCACCAGTGATTTGATATCAGGGGGCAAAGATACGCAGTATTTT. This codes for CATSDLISGGKDTQYF.

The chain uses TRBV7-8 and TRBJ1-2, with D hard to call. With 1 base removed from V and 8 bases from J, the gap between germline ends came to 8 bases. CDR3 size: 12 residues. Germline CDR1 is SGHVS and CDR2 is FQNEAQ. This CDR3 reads CASSLGSSGYTF. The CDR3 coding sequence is TGTGCCAGCAGCTTAGGGAGTAGCGGCTACACCTTC. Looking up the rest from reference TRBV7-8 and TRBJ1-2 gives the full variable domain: GAGVSQSPRYKVAKRGQDVALRCDPISGHVSLFWYQQALGQGPEFLTYFQNEAQLDKSGLPSDRFFAERPEGSVSTLKIQRTQQEDSAVYLCASSLGSSGYTFGSGTRLTVV.

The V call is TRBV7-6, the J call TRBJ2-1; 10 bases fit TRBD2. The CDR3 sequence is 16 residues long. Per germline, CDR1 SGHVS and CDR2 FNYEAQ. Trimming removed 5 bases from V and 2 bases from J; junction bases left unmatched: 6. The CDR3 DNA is TGTGCCAGCAGCCCTGGACTAGCGGTGCCCTACAATGAGCAGTTCTTC. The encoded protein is CASSPGLAVPYNEQFF.

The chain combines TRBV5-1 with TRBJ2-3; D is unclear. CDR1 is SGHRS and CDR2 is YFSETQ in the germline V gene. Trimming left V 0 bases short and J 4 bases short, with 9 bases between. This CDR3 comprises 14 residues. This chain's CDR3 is CASSLGPTSDTQYF. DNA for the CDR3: TGCGCCAGCAGCTTGGGCCCAACTTCAGATACGCAGTATTTT.

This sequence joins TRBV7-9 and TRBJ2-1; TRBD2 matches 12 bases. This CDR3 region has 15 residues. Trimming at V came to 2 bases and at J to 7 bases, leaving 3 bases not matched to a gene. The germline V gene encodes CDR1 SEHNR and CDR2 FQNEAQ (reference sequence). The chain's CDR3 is CASSLKLAGGNEQFF. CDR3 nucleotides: TGTGCCAGCAGCTTAAAACTAGCGGGAGGAAATGAGCAGTTCTTC.

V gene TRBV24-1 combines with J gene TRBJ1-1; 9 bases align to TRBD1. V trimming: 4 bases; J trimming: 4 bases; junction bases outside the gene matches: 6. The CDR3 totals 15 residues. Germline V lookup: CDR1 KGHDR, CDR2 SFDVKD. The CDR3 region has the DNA TGTGCCACCAGTGAATCACAGGGGGCAACCACTGAAGCTTTCTTT. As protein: CATSESQGATTEAFF.

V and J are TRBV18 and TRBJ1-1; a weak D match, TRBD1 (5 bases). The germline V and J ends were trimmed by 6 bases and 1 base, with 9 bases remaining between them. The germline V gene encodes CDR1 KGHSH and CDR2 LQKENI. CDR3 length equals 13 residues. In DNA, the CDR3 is TGTGCCAGCTCGCAGACAGAGAACACTGAAGCTTTCTTT. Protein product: CASSQTENTEAFF. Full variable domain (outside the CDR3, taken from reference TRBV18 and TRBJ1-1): NAGVMQNPRHLVRRRGQEARLRCSPMKGHSHVYWYRQLPEEGLKFMVYLQKENIIDESGMPKERFSAEFPKEGPSILRIQQVVRGDSAAYFCASSQTENTEAFFGQGTRLTVV.

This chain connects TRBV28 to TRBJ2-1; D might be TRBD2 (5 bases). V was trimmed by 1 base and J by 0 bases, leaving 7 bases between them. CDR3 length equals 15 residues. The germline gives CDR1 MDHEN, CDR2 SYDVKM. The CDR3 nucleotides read TGTGCCAGCAGTTTATTTGGAGGCTCCTACAATGAGCAGTTCTTC. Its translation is CASSLFGGSYNEQFF.

The CDR3 protein is CASSTGQGVERNYGYTF. The CDR3 coding sequence is TGTGCCAGCTCTACCGGACAGGGGGTTGAGAGAAACTATGGCTACACCTTC. The rearrangement joins TRBV18 to TRBJ1-2, with 10 bases fitting TRBD1. Germline CDR1 and CDR2: KGHSH and LQKENI. V shed 6 bases and J 2 bases; nucleotides not matched to a gene: 12. The CDR3 has 17 residues.

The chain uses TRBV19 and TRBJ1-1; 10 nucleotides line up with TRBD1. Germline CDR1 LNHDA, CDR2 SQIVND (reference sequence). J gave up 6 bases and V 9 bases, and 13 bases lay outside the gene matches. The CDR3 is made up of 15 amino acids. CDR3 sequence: CASALLLGQGAEAFF. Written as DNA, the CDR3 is TGTGCCAGCGCCTTACTTTTAGGACAGGGGGCTGAAGCTTTCTTT.

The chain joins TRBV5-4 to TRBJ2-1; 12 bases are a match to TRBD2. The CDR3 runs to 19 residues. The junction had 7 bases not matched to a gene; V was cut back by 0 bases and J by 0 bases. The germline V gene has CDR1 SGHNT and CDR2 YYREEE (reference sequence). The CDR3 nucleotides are TGTGCCAGCAGCTTGGGGGGACTAGCGGGCCTTAGCTCCTACAATGAGCAGTTCTTC. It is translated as CASSLGGLAGLSSYNEQFF.

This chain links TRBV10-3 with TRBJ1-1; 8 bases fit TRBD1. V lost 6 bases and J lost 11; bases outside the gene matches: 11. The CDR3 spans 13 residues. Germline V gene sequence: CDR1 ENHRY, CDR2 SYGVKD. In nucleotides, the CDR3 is TGTGCCATCAGCGTAGGGACAGGTGTTGTCGCTTTCTTT. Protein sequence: CAISVGTGVVAFF.

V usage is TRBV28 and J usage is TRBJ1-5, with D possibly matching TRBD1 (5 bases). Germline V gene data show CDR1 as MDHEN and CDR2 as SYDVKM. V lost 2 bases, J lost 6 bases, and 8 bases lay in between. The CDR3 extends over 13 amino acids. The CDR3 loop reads CASSLQGSQPQHF. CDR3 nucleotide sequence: TGTGCCAGCAGTTTACAGGGAAGTCAGCCCCAGCATTTT.